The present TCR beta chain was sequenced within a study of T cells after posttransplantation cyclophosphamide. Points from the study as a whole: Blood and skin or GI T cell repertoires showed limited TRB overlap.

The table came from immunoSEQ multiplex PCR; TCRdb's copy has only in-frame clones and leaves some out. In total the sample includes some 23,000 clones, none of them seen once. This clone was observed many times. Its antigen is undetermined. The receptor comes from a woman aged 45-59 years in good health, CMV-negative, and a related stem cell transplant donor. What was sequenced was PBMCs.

The CDR3: CAISAGTGGEQFF. The CDR3 bases are TGTGCCATCAGTGCGGGGACAGGCGGTGAGCAGTTCTTC. This sequence joins TRBV10-3 and TRBJ2-1, with TRBD1 matching over 8 bases. The CDR3 has 13 amino acids. Germline CDR1 and CDR2: ENHRY and SYGVKD. V trimming: 4 bases; J trimming: 9 bases; junction bases outside the gene matches: 5.